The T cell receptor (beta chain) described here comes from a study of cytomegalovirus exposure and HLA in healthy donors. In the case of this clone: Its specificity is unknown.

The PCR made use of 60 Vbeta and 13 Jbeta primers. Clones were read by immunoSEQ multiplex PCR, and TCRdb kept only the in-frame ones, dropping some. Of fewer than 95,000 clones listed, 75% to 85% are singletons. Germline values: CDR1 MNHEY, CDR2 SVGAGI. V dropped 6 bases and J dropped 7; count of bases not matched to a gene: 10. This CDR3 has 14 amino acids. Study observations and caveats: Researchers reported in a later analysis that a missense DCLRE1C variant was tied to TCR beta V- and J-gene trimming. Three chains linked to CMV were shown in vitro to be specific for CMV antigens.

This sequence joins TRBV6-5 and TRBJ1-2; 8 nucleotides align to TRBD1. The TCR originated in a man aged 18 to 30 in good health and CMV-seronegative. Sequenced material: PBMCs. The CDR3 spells CASSQTGEIGGYTF. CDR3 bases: TGTGCCAGCAGCCAGACAGGGGAGATAGGTGGCTACACCTTC.